A selection of T cell receptor beta chains follows, all from one sample in a study of T cell repertoires in cytomegalovirus infection. TCRdb processed the reads anew with MiXCR; each CDR3 protein has one entry. Found here are fewer than 300,000 distinct CDR3 sequences, roughly a quarter of them singletons; the top ten hold about 15%. Source material: PBMCs. The receptors come from a human donor in good health (CMV status not recorded). Some clones in this sample may be carry-over from other donors' samples. CDR3s include the opening cysteine and the closing phenylalanine or tryptophan. A D gene is named only where the DNA matches it firmly. Size tells how often a clone was seen (once, few, many) or the class of an expanded clone, and some rows leave it out.

j_gene: TRBJ1-5; d_gene: .; abundance: many; v_gene: TRBV7-2; CDR3aa: CASSLEGGVRDQPQHF; CDR3nt: TGTGCCAGCAGCTTAGAGGGTGGGGTTAGAGATCAGCCCCAGCATTTT
j_gene: TRBJ2-1; d_gene: TRBD2; abundance: .; v_gene: TRBV19; CDR3aa: CASSTLGGGSSYNEQFF; CDR3nt: TGTGCCAGTAGTACGCTCGGGGGGGGTAGCTCCTACAATGAGCAGTTCTTC
j_gene: TRBJ2-1; d_gene: .; abundance: many; v_gene: TRBV7-2; CDR3aa: CASSLVRTNEQFF; CDR3nt: TGTGCCAGCAGCTTAGTTAGAACCAATGAGCAGTTCTTC
j_gene: TRBJ2-7; d_gene: TRBD1; abundance: many; v_gene: TRBV11-2; CDR3aa: CASSPSTGGYEQYF; CDR3nt: TGTGCCAGCAGCCCCTCGACAGGGGGCTACGAGCAGTACTTC
j_gene: TRBJ1-6; d_gene: TRBD1; abundance: .; v_gene: TRBV6-1; CDR3aa: CASSYKQGNSPLHF; CDR3nt: TGTGCCAGCAGTTATAAACAGGGGAATTCACCCCTCCACTTT
j_gene: TRBJ2-1; d_gene: TRBD2; abundance: many; v_gene: TRBV7-2; CDR3aa: CASSSGLAGPYNEQFF; CDR3nt: TGTGCCAGCAGCTCGGGACTAGCGGGTCCCTACAATGAGCAGTTCTTC
j_gene: TRBJ1-1; d_gene: .; abundance: many; v_gene: TRBV7-2; CDR3aa: CASSLVAGYEAFF; CDR3nt: TGTGCCAGCAGCTTAGTAGCGGGTTATGAAGCTTTCTTT
j_gene: TRBJ2-5; d_gene: .; abundance: .; v_gene: TRBV19; CDR3aa: CASSEGKQETQYF; CDR3nt: TGTGCCAGTAGTGAAGGGAAGCAAGAGACCCAGTACTTC
j_gene: TRBJ2-7; d_gene: TRBD2; abundance: .; v_gene: TRBV4-3; CDR3aa: CASSQVAGSYEQYF; CDR3nt: TGCGCCAGCAGCCAAGTAGCGGGATCCTACGAGCAGTACTTC
j_gene: TRBJ2-2; d_gene: .; abundance: many; v_gene: TRBV7-2; CDR3aa: CASSLDPQNTGELFF; CDR3nt: TGTGCCAGCAGCTTAGATCCGCAAAACACCGGGGAGCTGTTTTTT
j_gene: TRBJ2-1; d_gene: TRBD2; abundance: many; v_gene: TRBV6-1; CDR3aa: CASSWSSGRPYNEQFF; CDR3nt: TGTGCCAGCAGTTGGTCTAGCGGGAGGCCCTACAATGAGCAGTTCTTC
j_gene: TRBJ2-5; d_gene: TRBD2; abundance: once; v_gene: TRBV7-3; CDR3aa: CASSLIGGGTPQETQYF; CDR3nt: TGTGCCAGCAGCTTAATCGGGGGGGGGACACCACAAGAGACCCAGTACTTC
j_gene: TRBJ2-3; d_gene: .; abundance: many; v_gene: TRBV7-2; CDR3aa: CASSLVSGADTQYF; CDR3nt: TGTGCCAGCAGCCTCGTTAGCGGTGCAGATACGCAGTATTTT
j_gene: TRBJ2-5; d_gene: .; abundance: many; v_gene: TRBV7-2; CDR3aa: CASSLGLSGETQYF; CDR3nt: TGTGCCAGCAGCTTAGGCCTCTCCGGGGAGACCCAGTACTTC
j_gene: TRBJ1-5; d_gene: .; abundance: .; v_gene: TRBV19; CDR3aa: CATQGGNQPQHF; CDR3nt: TGTGCCACCCAAGGAGGCAATCAGCCCCAGCATTTT
j_gene: TRBJ1-5; d_gene: .; abundance: few; v_gene: TRBV7-2; CDR3aa: CASSRRDISNQPQHF; CDR3nt: TGTGCCAGCAGCCGTCGGGACATTAGCAATCAGCCCCAGCATTTT
j_gene: TRBJ2-7; d_gene: .; abundance: .; v_gene: TRBV6-5; CDR3aa: CASSELTTLGNEQYF; CDR3nt: TGTGCCAGCAGTGAACTGACTACCTTGGGGAACGAGCAGTACTTC
j_gene: TRBJ1-2; d_gene: .; abundance: .; v_gene: TRBV5-4; CDR3aa: CASKGGDLYGYTF; CDR3nt: TGTGCCAGCAAGGGAGGGGACCTCTATGGCTACACCTTC
j_gene: TRBJ1-1; d_gene: .; abundance: many; v_gene: TRBV7-8; CDR3aa: CASSLYVGENTEAFF; CDR3nt: TGTGCCAGCAGCTTATACGTGGGGGAGAACACTGAAGCTTTCTTT
j_gene: TRBJ1-2; d_gene: .; abundance: many; v_gene: TRBV27; CDR3aa: CASSSESSLGYTF; CDR3nt: TGTGCCAGCAGTTCGGAGTCTTCTCTTGGCTACACCTTC
j_gene: TRBJ2-4; d_gene: .; abundance: .; v_gene: TRBV20-1; CDR3aa: CSARTTRNLAKNIQYF; CDR3nt: TGCAGTGCTAGGACTACGCGGAATCTAGCCAAAAACATTCAGTACTTC
j_gene: TRBJ2-2; d_gene: TRBD2; abundance: .; v_gene: TRBV28; CDR3aa: CASFSSGRNTGELFF; CDR3nt: TGTGCCAGCTTCTCTAGCGGGAGAAACACCGGGGAGCTGTTTTTT
j_gene: TRBJ2-7; d_gene: TRBD1; abundance: few; v_gene: TRBV10-2; CDR3aa: CASSQTGENEQYF; CDR3nt: TGCGCCAGCAGTCAGACAGGGGAAAACGAGCAGTACTTC
j_gene: TRBJ1-2; d_gene: .; abundance: few; v_gene: TRBV29-1; CDR3aa: CSVRRSGEGNYGYTF; CDR3nt: TGCAGCGTTCGAAGATCAGGAGAAGGGAACTATGGCTACACCTTC
j_gene: TRBJ2-7; d_gene: .; abundance: many; v_gene: TRBV20-1; CDR3aa: CSALGGYEQYF; CDR3nt: TGCAGTGCGCTTGGGGGGTACGAGCAGTACTTC
j_gene: TRBJ2-2; d_gene: TRBD2; abundance: .; v_gene: TRBV3-1; CDR3aa: CASSQLAGGPGTGELFF; CDR3nt: TGTGCCAGCAGCCAGCTAGCGGGGGGGCCGGGCACCGGGGAGCTGTTTTTT
j_gene: TRBJ2-1; d_gene: .; abundance: many; v_gene: TRBV6-1; CDR3aa: CASTFDGARSYNEQFF; CDR3nt: TGTGCCAGCACCTTTGACGGGGCCCGCTCCTACAATGAGCAGTTCTTC
j_gene: TRBJ1-1; d_gene: .; abundance: many; v_gene: TRBV7-2; CDR3aa: CASSLFGEVTEAFF; CDR3nt: TGTGCCAGCAGCTTATTTGGGGAGGTCACTGAAGCTTTCTTT
j_gene: TRBJ2-3; d_gene: TRBD2; abundance: .; v_gene: TRBV11-2; CDR3aa: CASSRPLRLAGSDTQYF; CDR3nt: TGTGCCAGCAGCCGGCCTCTGCGGCTAGCGGGGTCAGATACGCAGTATTTT
j_gene: TRBJ2-7; d_gene: TRBD2; abundance: .; v_gene: TRBV5-6; CDR3aa: CASSLLGGPHEQYF; CDR3nt: TGTGCCAGCAGCTTGTTGGGAGGGCCCCACGAGCAGTACTTC
j_gene: TRBJ2-1; d_gene: TRBD2; abundance: .; v_gene: TRBV4-3; CDR3aa: CASSQQIAGVYNEQFF; CDR3nt: TGCGCCAGCAGCCAACAAATAGCGGGAGTGTACAATGAGCAGTTCTTC
j_gene: TRBJ2-7; d_gene: TRBD1; abundance: many; v_gene: TRBV7-2; CDR3aa: CASSLVGGAGYEQYF; CDR3nt: TGTGCCAGCAGCCTGGTAGGGGGCGCAGGTTACGAGCAGTACTTC
j_gene: TRBJ1-1; d_gene: TRBD1; abundance: few; v_gene: TRBV7-9; CDR3aa: CASSWTGLNTEAFF; CDR3nt: TGTGCCAGCAGCTGGACAGGATTGAACACTGAAGCTTTCTTT
j_gene: TRBJ2-7; d_gene: TRBD1; abundance: few; v_gene: TRBV12-3/TRBV12-4; CDR3aa: CASSPSMTGVIYEQYF; CDR3nt: TGTGCCAGCAGTCCATCCATGACAGGGGTCATCTACGAGCAGTACTTC
j_gene: TRBJ2-5; d_gene: .; abundance: .; v_gene: TRBV7-9; CDR3aa: CASSLNPDQETQYF; CDR3nt: TGTGCCAGCAGCTTAAATCCCGACCAAGAGACCCAGTACTTC
j_gene: TRBJ2-7; d_gene: TRBD1; abundance: .; v_gene: TRBV25-1; CDR3aa: CASKGVQGQGDYEQYF; CDR3nt: TGTGCCAGTAAAGGAGTGCAGGGACAGGGAGATTACGAGCAGTACTTC
j_gene: TRBJ2-5; d_gene: .; abundance: .; v_gene: TRBV14; CDR3aa: CASSPPSLGRFQETQYF; CDR3nt: TGTGCCAGCAGCCCTCCCAGCCTAGGACGCTTCCAAGAGACCCAGTACTTC
j_gene: TRBJ2-1; d_gene: .; abundance: few; v_gene: TRBV7-6; CDR3aa: CASSLERPGGVF; CDR3nt: TGTGCCAGCAGCTTAGAACGTCCCGGCGGGGTCTTC
j_gene: TRBJ2-7; d_gene: TRBD1; abundance: .; v_gene: TRBV28; CDR3aa: CASSFHPGQGRDEQYF; CDR3nt: TGTGCCAGCAGTTTTCATCCGGGACAGGGGAGGGACGAGCAGTACTTC
j_gene: TRBJ2-7; d_gene: .; abundance: .; v_gene: TRBV11-2; CDR3aa: CASSRRTDNEQYF; CDR3nt: TGTGCCAGCAGCCGACGGACGGATAACGAGCAGTACTTC
j_gene: TRBJ1-4; d_gene: .; abundance: few; v_gene: TRBV4-3; CDR3aa: CASSQDPYRNPNEKLFF; CDR3nt: TGCGCCAGCAGCCAAGACCCCTACAGGAACCCGAATGAAAAACTGTTTTTT
j_gene: TRBJ2-3; d_gene: TRBD2; abundance: .; v_gene: TRBV6-5; CDR3aa: CAIRTSGTDTQYF; CDR3nt: TGTGCCATTCGGACTAGCGGTACAGATACGCAGTATTTT
j_gene: TRBJ2-5; d_gene: TRBD1; abundance: .; v_gene: TRBV20-1; CDR3aa: CSARTGESLTQYF; CDR3nt: TGCAGTGCTCGGACAGGGGAAAGTCTGACCCAGTACTTC
j_gene: TRBJ2-2; d_gene: .; abundance: .; v_gene: TRBV11-3; CDR3aa: CASSSSLGTQYTGELFF; CDR3nt: TGTGCCAGCAGCTCGAGCCTTGGGACTCAATACACCGGGGAGCTGTTTTTT
j_gene: TRBJ1-1; d_gene: .; abundance: many; v_gene: TRBV7-2; CDR3aa: CASSFSVGGAFF; CDR3nt: TGTGCCAGCAGCTTTTCGGTCGGTGGAGCTTTCTTT
j_gene: TRBJ1-2; d_gene: .; abundance: .; v_gene: TRBV5-1; CDR3aa: CASSLGGTANYGYTF; CDR3nt: TGCGCCAGCAGCCTTGGTGGGACGGCCAACTATGGCTACACCTTC
j_gene: TRBJ1-2; d_gene: TRBD1; abundance: few; v_gene: TRBV29-1; CDR3aa: CSVEDPRQGFDGYTF; CDR3nt: TGCAGCGTTGAAGATCCAAGACAGGGCTTTGATGGCTACACCTTC
j_gene: TRBJ1-6; d_gene: TRBD1; abundance: .; v_gene: TRBV10-2; CDR3aa: CASSRQGADNSPLHF; CDR3nt: TGCGCCAGCAGTAGACAGGGGGCTGATAATTCACCCCTCCACTTT
j_gene: TRBJ1-1; d_gene: .; abundance: .; v_gene: TRBV28; CDR3aa: CASSSPARQLNTEAFF; CDR3nt: TGTGCCAGCAGTTCCCCGGCGCGGCAGTTGAACACTGAAGCTTTCTTT
j_gene: TRBJ2-7; d_gene: .; abundance: .; v_gene: TRBV29-1; CDR3aa: CSVESKDSKFYEQYF; CDR3nt: TGCAGCGTTGAAAGTAAGGACAGCAAGTTCTACGAGCAGTACTTC
j_gene: TRBJ2-7; d_gene: .; abundance: many; v_gene: TRBV7-8; CDR3aa: CASSLANSYEQYF; CDR3nt: TGTGCCAGCAGCTTAGCGAACAGCTACGAGCAGTACTTC
j_gene: TRBJ2-3; d_gene: TRBD2; abundance: .; v_gene: TRBV11-2; CDR3aa: CASSSTGGLAGGSADTQYF; CDR3nt: TGTGCCAGCAGCTCCACGGGGGGACTAGCGGGGGGTTCCGCAGATACGCAGTATTTT
j_gene: TRBJ1-1; d_gene: .; abundance: many; v_gene: TRBV6-2/TRBV6-3; CDR3aa: CASSYSRAEAFF; CDR3nt: TGTGCCAGCAGTTACTCGAGGGCTGAAGCTTTCTTT
j_gene: TRBJ2-7; d_gene: .; abundance: few; v_gene: TRBV6-2/TRBV6-3; CDR3aa: CASSYSITAYEQYF; CDR3nt: TGTGCCAGCAGTTACTCTATTACAGCCTACGAGCAGTACTTC
j_gene: TRBJ2-1; d_gene: TRBD2; abundance: .; v_gene: TRBV20-1; CDR3aa: CSAQTSGRAGNEQFF; CDR3nt: TGCAGTGCTCAGACTAGCGGGAGGGCGGGGAATGAGCAGTTCTTC
j_gene: TRBJ2-4; d_gene: TRBD1; abundance: .; v_gene: TRBV9; CDR3aa: CASSVARGGNKNIQYF; CDR3nt: TGTGCCAGCAGCGTAGCACGAGGGGGCAACAAAAACATTCAGTACTTC
j_gene: TRBJ2-1; d_gene: TRBD2; abundance: .; v_gene: TRBV4-1; CDR3aa: CASSQDIIAGDSYNEQFF; CDR3nt: TGCGCCAGCAGCCAAGATATAATAGCGGGGGATTCCTACAATGAGCAGTTCTTC
j_gene: TRBJ2-4; d_gene: .; abundance: few; v_gene: TRBV29-1; CDR3aa: CSVGGAGRRGNIQYF; CDR3nt: TGCAGCGTTGGGGGGGCGGGGCGAAGGGGAAACATTCAGTACTTC
j_gene: TRBJ2-3; d_gene: TRBD1; abundance: many; v_gene: TRBV4-1; CDR3aa: CASSHGPGQGNTDTQYF; CDR3nt: TGCGCCAGCAGCCACGGACCGGGACAGGGAAACACAGATACGCAGTATTTT
j_gene: TRBJ2-5; d_gene: .; abundance: few; v_gene: TRBV7-7; CDR3aa: CASSLAGGAETQYF; CDR3nt: TGTGCTAGCAGCTTAGCTGGAGGGGCAGAGACCCAGTACTTC